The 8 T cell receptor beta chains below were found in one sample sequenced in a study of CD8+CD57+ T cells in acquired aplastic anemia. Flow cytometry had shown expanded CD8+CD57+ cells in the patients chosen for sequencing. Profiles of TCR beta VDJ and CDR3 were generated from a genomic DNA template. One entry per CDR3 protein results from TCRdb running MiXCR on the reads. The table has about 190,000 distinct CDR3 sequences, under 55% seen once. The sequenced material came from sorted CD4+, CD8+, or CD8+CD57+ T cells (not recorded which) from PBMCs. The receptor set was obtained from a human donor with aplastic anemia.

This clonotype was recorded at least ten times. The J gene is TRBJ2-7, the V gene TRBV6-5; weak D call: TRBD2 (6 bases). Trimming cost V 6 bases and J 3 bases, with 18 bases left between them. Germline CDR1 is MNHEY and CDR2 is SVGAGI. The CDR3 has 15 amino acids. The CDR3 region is CASSPSVAALYEQYF. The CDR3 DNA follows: TGTGCCAGCAGCCCCTCGGTAGCGGCGCTCTACGAGCAGTACTTC.

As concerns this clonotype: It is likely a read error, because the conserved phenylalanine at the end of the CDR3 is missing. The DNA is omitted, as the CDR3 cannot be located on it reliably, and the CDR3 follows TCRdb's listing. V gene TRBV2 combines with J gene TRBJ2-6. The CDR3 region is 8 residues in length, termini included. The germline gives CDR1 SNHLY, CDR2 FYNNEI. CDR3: CASSEEPI.

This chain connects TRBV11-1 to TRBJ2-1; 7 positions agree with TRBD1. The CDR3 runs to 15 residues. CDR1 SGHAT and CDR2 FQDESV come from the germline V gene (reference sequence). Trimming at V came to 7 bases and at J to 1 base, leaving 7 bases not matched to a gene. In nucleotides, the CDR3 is TGTGCCAGCACCGACAGGGTCTGGTCCTACAATGAGCAGTTCTTC. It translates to CASTDRVWSYNEQFF.

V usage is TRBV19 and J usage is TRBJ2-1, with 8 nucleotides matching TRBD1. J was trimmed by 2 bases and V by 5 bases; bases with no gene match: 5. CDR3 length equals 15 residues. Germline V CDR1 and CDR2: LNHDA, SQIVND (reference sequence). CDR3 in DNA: TGTGCCAGTAGTGGGATGACAGGGGCCTACAATGAGCAGTTCTTC. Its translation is CASSGMTGAYNEQFF.

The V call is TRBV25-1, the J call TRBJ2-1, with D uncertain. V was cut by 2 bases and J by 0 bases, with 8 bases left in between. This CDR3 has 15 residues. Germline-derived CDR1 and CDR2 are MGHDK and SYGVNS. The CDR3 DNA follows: TGTGCCAGCAGTGAAGGAGAGAGCTCCTACAATGAGCAGTTCTTC. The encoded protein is CASSEGESSYNEQFF.

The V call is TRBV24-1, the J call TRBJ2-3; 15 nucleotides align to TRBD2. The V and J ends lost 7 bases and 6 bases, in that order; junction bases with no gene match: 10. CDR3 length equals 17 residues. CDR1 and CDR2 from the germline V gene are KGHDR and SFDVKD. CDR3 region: CATSRSGLAGGSDTQYF. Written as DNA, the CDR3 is TGTGCCACCAGCCGGTCGGGACTAGCGGGAGGCAGCGATACGCAGTATTTT.

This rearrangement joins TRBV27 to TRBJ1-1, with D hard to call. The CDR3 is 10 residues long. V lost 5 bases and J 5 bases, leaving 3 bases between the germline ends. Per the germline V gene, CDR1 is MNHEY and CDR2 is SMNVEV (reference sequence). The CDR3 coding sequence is TGTGCCAGCAGTAAAACTGAAGCTTTCTTT. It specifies CASSKTEAFF.

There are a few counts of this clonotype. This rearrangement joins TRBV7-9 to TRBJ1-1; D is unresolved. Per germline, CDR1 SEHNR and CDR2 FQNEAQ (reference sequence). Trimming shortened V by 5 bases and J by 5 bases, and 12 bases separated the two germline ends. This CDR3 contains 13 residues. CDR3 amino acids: CASSLPGGTEAFF. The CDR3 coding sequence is TGTGCCAGCAGCCTCCCAGGTGGGACTGAAGCTTTCTTT.